The rows below give T cell receptor beta chains drawn from one sample of a study of blood T cell repertoires in COVID-19. Profiling relied on immunoSEQ multiplex PCR, and the TCRdb table lists in-frame clones only, not all of them. The table shows about 92,000 clones, with approximately 91% occurring only once. The specimen was peripheral blood. These receptors all stem from a human donor with active COVID-19. The donor label of this sample is uncertain. Both conserved end residues are part of each CDR3. A D gene is named only where the DNA matches it firmly. The listing skips clone size in some rows; elsewhere it reads once, few, many or a size class.

d_call,clone_size,j_call,v_call,cdr3_aa,cdr3_nt
TRBD1,NA,TRBJ2-7,TRBV23-1,CASTNSTGINGEQYF,TGCGCCAGCACAAACTCGACAGGGATCAATGGAGAGCAGTACTTC
NA,once,TRBJ2-3,TRBV11-3,CASSRGLVDTQYF,TGTGCCAGCAGCCGGGGTTTAGTGGATACGCAGTATTTT
NA,once,TRBJ2-6,TRBV18,CASSPGVLSGANVLTF,TGTGCCAGCTCCCCGGGAGTACTTTCTGGGGCCAACGTCCTGACTTTC
NA,NA,TRBJ2-4,TRBV4-3,CASSQDKFQANIQYF,TGCGCCAGCAGCCAAGACAAGTTCCAGGCAAACATTCAGTACTTC
TRBD1,NA,TRBJ1-2,TRBV5-4,CATNRDRGDYGYTF,TGTGCCACAAATCGGGACAGGGGTGATTATGGCTACACCTTC
TRBD1,NA,TRBJ1-2,TRBV9,CASSAEDRFGGYTF,TGTGCCAGCAGCGCGGAGGACAGGTTCGGGGGCTACACCTTC
NA,NA,TRBJ2-7,TRBV18,CASSPPDRYEQYF,TGTGCCAGCTCCCCCCCTGACAGGTACGAGCAGTACTTC
TRBD2,NA,TRBJ2-1,TRBV10-1,CASMAPGLAGGLSYNEQFF,TGCGCCAGCATGGCCCCGGGGCTAGCGGGGGGCTTGTCCTACAATGAGCAGTTCTTC
NA,NA,TRBJ1-5,TRBV6-2/TRBV6-3,CASSYPRGGSNQPQHF,TGTGCCAGCAGTTATCCTCGGGGAGGTAGCAATCAGCCCCAGCATTTT
NA,few,TRBJ2-7,TRBV4-3,CASSQEGTGKKQYF,TGCGCCAGCAGCCAAGAGGGTACAGGAAAGAAGCAGTACTTC
NA,NA,TRBJ2-5,TRBV29-1,CSVEEAVKTQYF,TGCAGCGTTGAAGAGGCGGTTAAGACCCAGTACTTC
NA,NA,TRBJ2-1,TRBV28,CASSPTYNEQFF,TGTGCCAGCAGTCCTACCTACAATGAGCAGTTCTTC
NA,NA,TRBJ1-1,TRBV27,CASSSKGWGAFF,TGTGCCAGCAGTAGCAAGGGGTGGGGAGCTTTCTTT
TRBD1,NA,TRBJ2-1,TRBV28,CAIRGGRNEQFF,TGTGCCATCAGAGGGGGCAGGAATGAGCAGTTCTTC
NA,NA,TRBJ1-6,TRBV6-1,CASSEPPRYNSPLHF,TGTGCCAGCAGTGAACCCCCCAGGTATAATTCACCCCTCCACTTT
TRBD2,once,TRBJ2-5,TRBV3-1/TRBV3-2,CASSQFVATSGDQETQYF,TGTGCCAGCAGCCAATTTGTAGCAACTAGCGGGGACCAAGAGACCCAGTACTTC
NA,once,TRBJ1-3,TRBV12-3/TRBV12-4,CASSPGTGNTIYF,TGTGCCAGCAGCCCCGGGACAGGAAACACCATATATTTT
NA,NA,TRBJ1-6,TRBV12-3/TRBV12-4,CASSLRERSPLHF,TGTGCCAGCAGTTTAAGGGAGAGATCACCCCTCCACTTT
TRBD1,NA,TRBJ1-5,TRBV19,CASSILGETGNNQPQHF,TGTGCCAGTAGTATACTCGGGGAGACAGGGAACAATCAGCCCCAGCATTTT
TRBD1,once,TRBJ1-2,TRBV7-9,CASSIRDSYGYTF,TGTGCCAGCAGCATCCGGGACAGCTATGGCTACACCTTC
NA,NA,TRBJ1-1,TRBV5-1,CASSLAPGENTEAFF,TGCGCCAGCAGCTTGGCCCCGGGGGAGAACACTGAAGCTTTCTTT
NA,NA,TRBJ2-5,TRBV15,CATSREPLEETQYF,TGTGCCACCAGCAGAGAACCGCTAGAAGAGACCCAGTACTTC
NA,NA,TRBJ2-7,TRBV10-3,CAITGTETLEQYF,TGTGCCATCACTGGGACTGAAACCCTGGAGCAGTACTTC
TRBD1,NA,TRBJ2-2,TRBV28,CATSIGTEDTGELFF,TGTGCCACCTCTATCGGGACAGAGGACACCGGGGAGCTGTTTTTT
NA,NA,TRBJ1-6,TRBV7-8,CASSRGPNSPLHF,TGTGCCAGCAGCCGTGGGCCCAATTCACCCCTCCACTTT
NA,NA,TRBJ2-5,TRBV7-9,CASSLWRQETQYF,TGTGCCAGCAGCTTATGGAGACAAGAGACCCAGTACTTC
NA,NA,TRBJ2-4,TRBV9,CASSVDAATKNIQYF,TGTGCCAGCAGCGTAGACGCGGCCACCAAAAACATTCAGTACTTC
NA,NA,TRBJ1-2,TRBV7-2,CASSLILGGVNYGYTF,TGTGCCAGCAGCTTAATATTGGGGGGGGTAAACTATGGCTACACCTTC
TRBD1,NA,TRBJ2-1,TRBV4-2,CASSQDPGQGTNNEQFF,TGTGCCAGCAGCCAAGATCCAGGACAGGGGACAAACAATGAGCAGTTCTTC
NA,NA,TRBJ2-7,TRBV2,CASSELAASSYEQYF,TGTGCCAGCAGTGAACTGGCGGCTAGCTCCTACGAGCAGTACTTC
NA,once,TRBJ1-2,TRBV18,CASSGGSQNYGYTF,TGTGCCAGCTCAGGGGGCTCTCAAAACTATGGCTACACCTTC
NA,NA,TRBJ1-2,TRBV3-1/TRBV3-2,CASSHGDGGLGDGYTF,TGTGCCAGCAGCCATGGGGACGGAGGGCTGGGGGATGGCTACACCTTC
TRBD1,NA,TRBJ1-1,TRBV18,CASSPRSQGWENTEAFF,TGTGCCAGCTCACCTCGGTCACAGGGGTGGGAGAACACTGAAGCTTTCTTT
TRBD2,NA,TRBJ2-1,TRBV25-1,CASSYSPGGRNEQFF,TGTGCCAGCAGTTATTCCCCGGGGGGGCGGAATGAGCAGTTCTTC
NA,NA,TRBJ2-5,TRBV29-1,CSVEASEKTQYF,TGCAGCGTTGAAGCTAGCGAGAAGACCCAGTACTTC
NA,few,TRBJ1-1,TRBV19,CASSIRTRKIEAFF,TGTGCCAGTAGTATCCGGACAAGGAAGATTGAAGCTTTCTTT
NA,NA,TRBJ2-7,TRBV4-3,CASSQDRSSYEQYF,TGCGCCAGCAGCCAAGATCGCAGCTCCTACGAGCAGTACTTC
NA,NA,TRBJ2-3,TRBV29-1,CSVSRESAGAVTDTQYF,TGCAGCGTCTCGCGCGAGTCCGCGGGGGCCGTCACAGATACGCAGTATTTT
NA,NA,TRBJ1-2,TRBV6-2/TRBV6-3,CASSLDGSGSYTF,TGTGCCAGCAGCCTGGACGGATCCGGGAGCTACACCTTC
TRBD1,few,TRBJ2-7,TRBV7-9,CASSFEGAGEQYF,TGTGCCAGCAGCTTCGAGGGGGCAGGTGAGCAGTACTTC
TRBD2,NA,TRBJ2-3,TRBV5-5,CASSTGLAGGLTDTQYF,TGTGCCAGCAGCACTGGACTAGCGGGGGGGCTGACAGATACGCAGTATTTT
NA,NA,TRBJ1-2,TRBV3-1/TRBV3-2,CASSQDNGGVYGYTF,TGTGCCAGCAGCCAAGATAATGGGGGGGTTTATGGCTACACCTTC
NA,NA,TRBJ2-5,TRBV25-1,CASSRGETQYF,TGTGCCAGCAGCAGAGGCGAGACCCAGTACTTC
TRBD2,NA,TRBJ2-1,TRBV6-5,CASSWLAGGIGKEQFF,TGTGCCAGCAGTTGGCTAGCGGGGGGGATTGGTAAGGAGCAGTTCTTC